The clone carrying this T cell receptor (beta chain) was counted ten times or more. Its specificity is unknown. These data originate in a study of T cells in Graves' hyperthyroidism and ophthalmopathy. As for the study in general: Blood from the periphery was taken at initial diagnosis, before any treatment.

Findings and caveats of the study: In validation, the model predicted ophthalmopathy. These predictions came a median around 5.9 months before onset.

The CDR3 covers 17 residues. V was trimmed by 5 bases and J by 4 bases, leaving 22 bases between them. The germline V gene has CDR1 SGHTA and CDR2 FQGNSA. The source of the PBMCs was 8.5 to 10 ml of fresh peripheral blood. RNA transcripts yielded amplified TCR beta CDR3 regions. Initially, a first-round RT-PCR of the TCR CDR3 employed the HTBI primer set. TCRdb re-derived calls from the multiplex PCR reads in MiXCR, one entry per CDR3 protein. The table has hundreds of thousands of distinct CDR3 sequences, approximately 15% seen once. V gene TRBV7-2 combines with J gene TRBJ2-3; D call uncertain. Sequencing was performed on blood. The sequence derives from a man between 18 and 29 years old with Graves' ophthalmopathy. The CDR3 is CASSRSLRSNVPDTQYF. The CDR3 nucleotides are TGTGCCAGCAGCCGCTCCCTACGGTCGAATGTTCCAGATACGCAGTATTTT. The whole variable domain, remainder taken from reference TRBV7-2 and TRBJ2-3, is GAGVSQSPSNKVTEKGKDVELRCDPISGHTALYWYRQSLGQGLEFLIYFQGNSAPDKSGLPSDRFSAERTGGSVSTLTIQRTQQEDSAVYLCASSRSLRSNVPDTQYFGPGTRLTVL.